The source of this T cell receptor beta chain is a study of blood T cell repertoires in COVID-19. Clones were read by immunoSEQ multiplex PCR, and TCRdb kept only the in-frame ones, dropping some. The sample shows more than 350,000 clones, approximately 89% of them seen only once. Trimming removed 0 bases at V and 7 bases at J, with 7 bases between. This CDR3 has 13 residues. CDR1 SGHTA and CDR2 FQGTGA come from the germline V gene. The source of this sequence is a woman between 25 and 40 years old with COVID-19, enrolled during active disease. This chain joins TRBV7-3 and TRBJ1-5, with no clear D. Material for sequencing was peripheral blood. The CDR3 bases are TGTGCCAGCAGCTTAACACGGTGGCAGCCCCAGCATTTT. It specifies CASSLTRWQPQHF. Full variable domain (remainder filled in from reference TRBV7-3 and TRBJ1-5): GAGVSQTPSNKVTEKGKYVELRCDPISGHTALYWYRQSLGQGPEFLIYFQGTGAADDSGLPNDRFFAVRPEGSVSTLKIQRTERGDSAVYLCASSLTRWQPQHFGDGTRLSIL.